A single sample is the source of the 26 T cell receptor beta chains below, sequenced in a study of CD4+ T cells in melanoma. The assay was immunoSEQ multiplex PCR, and TCRdb's table has in-frame clones only and misses some. Altogether about 9,600 clones are present, 73% being singletons, with the ten largest covering less than 30%. Sequenced material: cells from a culture (not recorded whether cultured in vitro). These receptors were obtained from a human donor with melanoma.

This sequence joins TRBV3-1 (or the pseudogene TRBV3-2) and TRBJ2-1; 9 bases are shared with TRBD2. The CDR3 spans 16 residues. V lost 3 bases, J lost 5 bases, and 8 bases stayed unmatched. Germline V lookup: CDR1 LGHDT, CDR2 YNNKEL (reference sequence). CDR3 residues: CASSHFAGGLDNEQFF. In DNA, the CDR3 is TGTGCCAGCAGCCATTTCGCGGGGGGGCTAGACAATGAGCAGTTCTTC.

J is TRBJ2-2 and V is TRBV7-2; 7 bases match TRBD2. The CDR3 extends over 15 amino acids. V trimming: 3 bases; J trimming: 5 bases; junction bases outside the gene matches: 6. Germline CDR1 SGHTA, CDR2 FQGNSA. CDR3 in amino acids: CASSFGGGRTGELFF. The CDR3 nucleotides read TGTGCCAGCAGCTTTGGCGGGGGAAGGACCGGGGAGCTGTTTTTT.

The chain carries TRBV9 and TRBJ2-7; unclear D gene. With 3 bases removed from V and 0 bases from J, the gap between germline ends came to 16 bases. The germline V gene encodes CDR1 SGDLS and CDR2 YYNGEE. CDR3 length: 16 residues. This chain's CDR3 is CASSASQVSSSYEQYF. The CDR3 nucleotides read TGTGCCAGCAGCGCTTCTCAAGTTTCGAGCTCCTACGAGCAGTACTTC.

The genes are TRBV3-1 (or the pseudogene TRBV3-2) and TRBJ1-4, with 7 nucleotides matching TRBD1. Germline trimming cut 8 bases from V and 15 bases from J; bases unmatched to any gene: 15. The CDR3 length is 13 residues. Germline V gene sequence: CDR1 LGHDT, CDR2 YNNKEL (reference sequence). The CDR3 bases are TGTGCCAGCGGGAAGCAGGGGGGTACAATAATGTTTTTT. Translating it yields CASGKQGGTIMFF.

The rearrangement joins TRBV15 to TRBJ1-2; 7 nucleotides agree with TRBD1. The germline V gene encodes CDR1 LNHNV and CDR2 YYDKDF (reference sequence). Unmatched junction bases numbered 6, after V lost 1 base and J lost 4 bases. This CDR3 region has 15 residues. DNA for the CDR3: TGTGCCACCAGCAGAGGGTCGGGACAGACCTATGGCTACACCTTC. Translation: CATSRGSGQTYGYTF.

The V gene is TRBV3-1 (or the pseudogene TRBV3-2), the J gene TRBJ2-7; D perhaps matches TRBD1 (6 bases). The V gene's germline CDR1 is LGHDT and CDR2 YNNKEL (reference sequence). CDR3 length equals 13 residues. With 8 bases removed from V and 2 bases from J, the gap between germline ends came to 13 bases. CDR3 DNA sequence: TGTGCCAGCGGAACAGGGTGGCCCTACGAGCAGTACTTC. Residues: CASGTGWPYEQYF.

This sequence joins TRBV27 and TRBJ1-2; 7 nucleotides line up with TRBD1. The CDR3 is 14 amino acids. V gave up 4 bases and J gave up 6 bases; unmatched junction bases: 8. Germline V gene data show CDR1 as MNHEY and CDR2 as SMNVEV (reference sequence). The CDR3 DNA reads as TGTGCCAGCAGTTCCTTAGGGGGCTTAGATGGCTACACCTTC. Its protein is CASSSLGGLDGYTF.

This rearrangement joins TRBV25-1 to TRBJ2-3; D possibly uses TRBD1 or TRBD2 (5 bases each). Trimming pared 3 bases from V and 4 bases from J, leaving 20 bases between. CDR1 is MGHDK, CDR2 SYGVNS, per germline. The CDR3 sequence is 17 residues long. This CDR3 reads CASSDIREGQIADTQYF. CDR3 nucleotides: TGTGCCAGCAGTGACATCCGCGAGGGGCAGATTGCAGATACGCAGTATTTT.

The chain recombines TRBV12-3 or TRBV12-4 with TRBJ1-5; D is uncertain. The CDR3 contains 13 residues. Trimming removed 5 bases from V and 4 bases from J, with 9 bases in between. The CDR3, as DNA: TGTGCCAGCAGTGTGGACCCGAATCAGCCCCAGCATTTT. Translation: CASSVDPNQPQHF.

The chain employs TRBV5-1 and TRBJ2-5, with D perhaps TRBD1 (6 bases). The CDR3 covers 15 residues. CDR1 is SGHRS and CDR2 is YFSETQ in the germline V gene. V was cut by 5 bases and J by 5 bases, with 19 bases left in between. In nucleotides, the CDR3 is TGCGCCAGCAGGTTCGGCCAGGGGACGGTGGAGACCCAGTACTTC. This sequence encodes CASRFGQGTVETQYF.

The CDR3 sequence: CASSPAVKPQETQYF. CDR3 coding DNA: TGTGCCAGCAGCCCGGCCGTTAAGCCTCAAGAGACCCAGTACTTC. The chain couples TRBV4-2 to TRBJ2-5, with unresolved D. This CDR3 comprises 15 residues. V gave up 4 bases and J gave up 2 bases, with 14 bases separating them. The V gene's germline CDR1 is LGHNA and CDR2 YNFKEQ.

The V call is TRBV30, the J call TRBJ1-5; TRBD1 is a possible D gene (6 bases). The ends were cut back, 2 bases at V and 7 bases at J, with 12 bases in the middle. This CDR3 has 13 residues. The germline gives CDR1 GTSNPN, CDR2 SVGIG (reference sequence). The CDR3 sequence is CAWSIQGLQPQHF. Here the CDR3 DNA reads TGTGCCTGGAGTATACAGGGATTACAGCCCCAGCATTTT. The whole variable domain, filled in from reference TRBV30 and TRBJ1-5, reads SQTIHQWPATLVQPVGSPLSLECTVEGTSNPNLYWYRQAAGRGLQLLFYSVGIGQISSEVPQNLSASRPQDRQFILSSKKLLLSDSGFYLCAWSIQGLQPQHFGDGTRLSIL.

V usage is TRBV9 and J usage is TRBJ1-3, with D maybe TRBD1 (6 bases). CDR1 is SGDLS, CDR2 YYNGEE, per germline. Trimming removed 0 bases at V and 0 bases at J, with 10 bases between. This CDR3 contains 16 residues. CDR3 loop: CASSVGGQYSGNTIYF. The CDR3 DNA reads as TGTGCCAGCAGCGTAGGGGGACAATACTCTGGAAACACCATATATTTT.

The chain combines TRBV3-1 (or the pseudogene TRBV3-2) with TRBJ2-1, with 11 bases aligning to TRBD2. This CDR3 contains 16 residues. The trim removed 1 base at V and 3 bases at J, leaving 2 bases unmatched. Germline V gene lookup returns CDR1 LGHDT and CDR2 YNNKEL (reference sequence). The CDR3 DNA reads TGTGCCAGCAGCCAAGGACTAGCGGGGAACTACAATGAGCAGTTCTTC. Translated: CASSQGLAGNYNEQFF.

The chain recombines TRBV12-3 or TRBV12-4 with TRBJ1-1, with D unclear. The V gene lost 6 bases and the J gene lost 5 bases, with 13 bases spanning the gap. CDR3 length: 13 residues. CDR3 region: CASRGQLRTEAFF. In nucleotides, the CDR3 is TGTGCCAGCAGAGGGCAGCTGCGTACTGAAGCTTTCTTT.

This clone was recorded only once. The chain recombines TRBV24-1 with TRBJ2-3; D is ambiguous. The germline V and J ends were trimmed by 2 bases and 4 bases, with 12 bases remaining between them. This CDR3 region has 15 residues. The germline CDR1 and CDR2 sequences are KGHDR and SFDVKD. CDR3 residues: CATSDSRTVPDTQYF. The CDR3 bases are TGTGCCACCAGTGATTCCAGGACCGTGCCAGATACGCAGTATTTT.

This chain uses TRBV24-1 with TRBJ2-3, with D perhaps assigned TRBD1 or TRBD2 (5 bases each). Per the germline V gene, CDR1 is KGHDR and CDR2 is SFDVKD. The ends were cut back, 9 bases at V and 0 bases at J, with 6 bases in the middle. The CDR3 spans 12 residues. The CDR3 spells CATRDSTDTQYF. The CDR3 nucleotides are TGTGCCACCCGGGACAGCACAGATACGCAGTATTTT.

The gene calls are TRBV5-1 and TRBJ2-7; the match to TRBD1 covers 7 bases. The length of the CDR3 is 16 residues. Germline assignment: CDR1 SGHRS and CDR2 YFSETQ. Unmatched junction bases numbered 11, after V lost 3 bases and J lost 2 bases. The chain's CDR3 is CASSYKGATDTYEQYF. The CDR3 DNA reads TGCGCCAGCAGCTACAAGGGGGCGACAGACACCTACGAGCAGTACTTC.

Here the CDR3 DNA reads TGCGCCAGCAGCCAAGAACGGTCTCGCCCTGAAGCTTTCTTT. This sequence encodes CASSQERSRPEAFF. The V and J genes are TRBV4-1 and TRBJ1-1, with no clear D. The ends were cut back, 0 bases at V and 6 bases at J, with 11 bases in the middle. Germline lookup yields CDR1 MGHRA and CDR2 YSYEKL. The CDR3 loop spans 14 amino acids.

The V and J genes are TRBV30 and TRBJ2-3; D could derive from TRBD1 or TRBD2 (6 bases each). The V end lost 3 bases, the J end lost 0 bases, and 7 bases lay between the germline ends. The CDR3 has 13 amino acids. Per germline, CDR1 GTSNPN and CDR2 SVGIG (reference sequence). The DNA for the CDR3 is TGTGCCTGGAGCGGGGGCAGCACAGATACGCAGTATTTT. It specifies CAWSGGSTDTQYF.

The gene calls are TRBV7-3 and TRBJ2-2, with TRBD1 identical over 8 bases. With V trimmed by 2 bases and J by 4 bases, 6 bases remained unmatched. Germline V lookup: CDR1 SGHTA, CDR2 FQGTGA. This CDR3 contains 16 residues. The CDR3 here is CASSLGDRGATGELFF. The DNA of the CDR3 is TGTGCCAGCAGCTTAGGAGACAGGGGTGCCACCGGGGAGCTGTTTTTT.

V gene TRBV10-3 combines with J gene TRBJ2-3; the D gene is possibly TRBD2 (7 bases). The CDR3 extends over 16 amino acids. V was shortened by 0 bases and J by 1 base, with 11 bases between the two germline ends. Per the germline V gene, CDR1 is ENHRY and CDR2 is SYGVKD. DNA for the CDR3: TGTGCCATCAGTGAGTCAGGGGGGGGACGCACAGATACGCAGTATTTT. This translates into CAISESGGGRTDTQYF.

The chain links TRBV25-1 to TRBJ2-1; 7 nucleotides align to TRBD1. This CDR3 spans 13 amino acids. CDR1 and CDR2 from the germline V gene are MGHDK and SYGVNS. After removal of 7 bases from V and 9 bases from J, the junction contained 9 bases not matched to a gene. CDR3 coding DNA: TGTGCCAGCACCACAGGGGTTTTAGGTGAGCAGTTCTTC. Protein sequence: CASTTGVLGEQFF.

The J gene is TRBJ2-1, the V gene TRBV6-5, with 11 bases lining up with TRBD2. This CDR3 comprises 14 residues. The germline V gene has CDR1 MNHEY and CDR2 SVGAGI. After removal of 5 bases from V and 5 bases from J, the junction contained 2 bases not matched to a gene. CDR3 in DNA: TGTGCCAGCAGTAGACTAGCGGGGAACAATGAGCAGTTCTTC. Translated: CASSRLAGNNEQFF.

This clone was detected only a few times. This chain uses TRBV11-2 with TRBJ1-2, with D hard to call. Deletions cut 8 bases from V and 4 bases from J, with 11 bases between. The germline V gene has CDR1 SGHAT and CDR2 FQNNGV. This CDR3 spans 12 amino acids. The CDR3 sequence: CASFGLSYGYTF. The CDR3 coding sequence is TGTGCCAGCTTCGGCCTAAGCTATGGCTACACCTTC. The full variable domain, its missing parts supplied by reference TRBV11-2 and TRBJ1-2, is EAGVAQSPRYKIIEKRQSVAFWCNPISGHATLYWYQQILGQGPKLLIQFQNNGVVDDSQLPKDRFSAERLKGVDSTLKIQPAKLEDSAVYLCASFGLSYGYTFGSGTRLTVV.

This clone was detected a few times. V usage is TRBV7-9 and J usage is TRBJ1-5, with a weak D call TRBD1 (6 bases). The CDR3 is 14 amino acids. Per germline, CDR1 SEHNR and CDR2 FQNEAQ (reference sequence). V was pared by 5 bases and J by 5 bases, with 13 bases between. CDR3 DNA: TGTGCCAGCAGCCCAACAGGGTATTATCAGCCCCAGCATTTT. It specifies CASSPTGYYQPQHF.